These 22 T cell receptor beta chains originate from one sample sequenced in a study of technical replicates of blood from several donors. Sequencing used immunoSEQ multiplex PCR; TCRdb keeps in-frame clones, though not all of them. In the table there are about 76,000 clones, more than 85% of which are singletons. The material sequenced was T cells isolated from PBMCs. Every receptor here comes from a human donor in good health.

This chain uses TRBV7-8 with TRBJ1-3; D may be TRBD1 (5 bases). Germline V lookup: CDR1 SGHVS, CDR2 FQNEAQ. The CDR3 consists of 15 residues. The V gene lost 6 bases and the J gene lost 2 bases, with 14 bases spanning the gap. For the CDR3, the DNA is TGTGCCAGCAGTTGGGACGCGGGGGCTGGAAACACCATATATTTT. It yields the protein CASSWDAGAGNTIYF. Full variable domain (missing parts from reference TRBV7-8 and TRBJ1-3): GAGVSQSPRYKVAKRGQDVALRCDPISGHVSLFWYQQALGQGPEFLTYFQNEAQLDKSGLPSDRFFAERPEGSVSTLKIQRTQQEDSAVYLCASSWDAGAGNTIYFGEGSWLTVV.

V gene TRBV7-7 combines with J gene TRBJ2-1, with 9 bases identical to TRBD1. With V trimmed by 1 base and J by 8 bases, 0 bases remained unmatched. Germline CDR1 SSHAT, CDR2 FNYEAQ (reference sequence). CDR3 length: 13 residues. In DNA form, the CDR3 reads TGTGCCAGCAGCTTAGGGACAGGGGATGAGCAGTTCTTC. It encodes CASSLGTGDEQFF. The variable domain in full, with the rest retrieved from reference TRBV7-7 and TRBJ2-1, is GAGVSQSPRYKVTKRGQDVTLRCDPISSHATLYWYQQALGQGPEFLTYFNYEAQPDKSGLPSDRFSAERPEGSISTLTIQRTEQRDSAMYRCASSLGTGDEQFFGPGTRLTVL.

This clone showed up just once. This chain joins TRBV7-9 and TRBJ2-3, with TRBD2 matching 9 bases. The CDR3 spans 14 residues. The J segment lost 1 base and the V segment lost 10 bases, leaving 6 bases of the junction unmatched. Germline V gene data show CDR1 as SEHNR and CDR2 as FQNEAQ (reference sequence). The CDR3 region has the DNA TGTGCCATCAAGACTAGCGGCCGCACAGATACGCAGTATTTT. Protein sequence: CAIKTSGRTDTQYF.

The gene calls are TRBV29-1 and TRBJ2-5; TRBD1 is a possible D gene (7 bases). CDR3 length: 13 amino acids. Germline CDR1 is SQVTM and CDR2 is ANQGSEA. Trimming cost V 4 bases and J 2 bases, with 11 bases left between them. The CDR3 here is CSVVGGQQETQYF. DNA for the CDR3: TGCAGCGTTGTGGGGGGACAGCAAGAGACCCAGTACTTC.

The CDR3 here is CASSQATERSYNSPLHF. DNA for the CDR3: TGTGCCAGCAGCCAAGCGACAGAACGCTCCTATAATTCACCCCTCCACTTT. V is TRBV11-2 and J is TRBJ1-6; D perhaps matches TRBD1 (5 bases). CDR1 SGHAT and CDR2 FQNNGV come from the germline V gene. Trimming left V 5 bases short and J 0 bases short, with 14 bases between. CDR3 size: 17 residues.

The count of this clone is one. The V call is TRBV6-6, the J call TRBJ1-5; 8 bases match TRBD1. The ends lost 5 bases at V and 2 bases at J; junction bases unmatched: 5. This CDR3 region has 15 residues. Looked up from germline, CDR1 is MNHNY and CDR2 is SVGAGI (reference sequence). The CDR3 DNA is TGTGCCAGCAGTCAGGACAGGGTGGGCAATCAGCCCCAGCATTTT. Translating gives CASSQDRVGNQPQHF.

The chain links TRBV6-1 to TRBJ1-1; D unclear. V lost 8 bases, J lost 3 bases, and 13 bases lay in between. The CDR3 has 13 residues. Germline V gene lookup returns CDR1 MNHNS and CDR2 SASEGT. The CDR3 sequence: CASQTTKDTEAFF. CDR3 nucleotides: TGTGCCAGCCAAACTACGAAGGACACTGAAGCTTTCTTT.

This rearrangement joins TRBV11-2 to TRBJ1-5; a possible D gene is TRBD1 (6 bases). Deletions cut 1 base from V and 2 bases from J, with 12 bases between. Germline-derived CDR1 and CDR2 are SGHAT and FQNNGV. CDR3 length: 16 residues. The CDR3 sequence is CASSLGGGQGNQPQHF. The CDR3 region has the DNA TGTGCCAGCAGCTTAGGAGGGGGACAAGGCAATCAGCCCCAGCATTTT.

The count of this clone is one. The chain carries TRBV13 and TRBJ1-1; 7 bases match TRBD1. Germline loops: CDR1 PRHDT, CDR2 FYEKMQ (reference sequence). The CDR3 runs 15 residues. V lost 5 bases to trimming and J lost 11 bases; unmatched junction nucleotides: 17. As DNA, the CDR3 is TGTGCCAGCAGCCCAAGGGCGACAGGGCCCGTCACGGCTTTCTTT. Its protein product is CASSPRATGPVTAFF.

The chain carries TRBV27 and TRBJ2-5, with 8 bases identical to TRBD2. There are 13 residues in the CDR3. CDR1 and CDR2 from the germline V gene are MNHEY and SMNVEV (reference sequence). Trimming took 10 bases from V and 2 from J; bases not matched to a gene: 6. Here the CDR3 DNA reads TGTGCCACCGGACGGGGGGGGCAAGAGACCCAGTACTTC. It translates to CATGRGGQETQYF.

The V and J genes are TRBV7-9 and TRBJ2-2; 9 nucleotides align to TRBD2. CDR3 size: 16 residues. Germline loops: CDR1 SEHNR, CDR2 FQNEAQ (reference sequence). V lost 5 bases, J lost 2 bases, and 6 bases stayed unmatched. CDR3 DNA sequence: TGTGCCAGCAGCCTCGGGACTAGCACTAACACCGGGGAGCTGTTTTTT. Protein product: CASSLGTSTNTGELFF. The full variable domain, its missing parts supplied by reference TRBV7-9 and TRBJ2-2, is DTGVSQNPRHKITKRGQNVTFRCDPISEHNRLYWYRQTLGQGPEFLTYFQNEAQLEKSRLLSDRFSAERPKGSFSTLEIQRTEQGDSAMYLCASSLGTSTNTGELFFGEGSRLTVL.

The V gene is TRBV28, the J gene TRBJ2-1, with D possibly TRBD2 on 6 matching bases. Germline-derived CDR1 and CDR2 are MDHEN and SYDVKM. The length of the CDR3 is 15 residues. Trimming removed 5 bases from V and 0 bases from J, with 11 bases in between. Here the CDR3 DNA reads TGTGCCAGCAGTCCTGGGACTGCCTCCTACAATGAGCAGTTCTTC. This encodes CASSPGTASYNEQFF. Complete variable domain (other parts from reference TRBV28 and TRBJ2-1): DVKVTQSSRYLVKRTGEKVFLECVQDMDHENMFWYRQDPGLGLRLIYFSYDVKMKEKGDIPEGYSVSREKKERFSLILESASTNQTSMYLCASSPGTASYNEQFFGPGTRLTVL.

The chain carries TRBV4-2 and TRBJ2-2, with D possibly matching TRBD2 (5 bases). Deletions cut 3 bases from V and 5 bases from J, with 16 bases between. This CDR3 contains 16 residues. Germline CDR1 reads LGHNA; CDR2 reads YNFKEQ. The CDR3 region has the DNA TGTGCCAGCAGCCACCTTACCCGGGGAGTGACCGGGGAGCTGTTTTTT. Translated, it gives CASSHLTRGVTGELFF.

This CDR3 reads CASSPPLNNFEQYF. DNA of the CDR3: TGTGCCAGCAGTCCCCCCCTTAATAACTTCGAGCAGTACTTC. The chain is built from TRBV28 and TRBJ2-7, with D unclear. Looked up from germline, CDR1 is MDHEN and CDR2 is SYDVKM. The CDR3 is 14 residues long. Trimming shortened V by 5 bases and J by 6 bases, and 17 bases separated the two germline ends.

The chain recombines TRBV5-1 with TRBJ2-7; TRBD1 matches 7 bases. The junction had 9 bases not matched to a gene; V was cut back by 0 bases and J by 6 bases. Germline-derived CDR1 and CDR2 are SGHRS and YFSETQ. The CDR3 runs 15 residues. Here the CDR3 reads CASSLAGTVAGEQYF. The CDR3, as DNA: TGCGCCAGCAGCTTGGCCGGGACAGTTGCAGGCGAGCAGTACTTC.

The chain employs TRBV18 and TRBJ1-1, with 9 bases aligning to TRBD1. The CDR3 is made up of 14 amino acids. After removal of 4 bases from V and 7 bases from J, the junction contained 7 bases not matched to a gene. Germline CDR1 reads KGHSH; CDR2 reads LQKENI. The CDR3 region is CASSLTGGENEAFF. The CDR3 nucleotides read TGTGCCAGCTCACTAACAGGGGGCGAGAATGAAGCTTTCTTT.

This chain uses TRBV7-9 with TRBJ1-2; 9 positions agree with TRBD1. Unmatched junction bases numbered 8, after V lost 3 bases and J lost 6 bases. Germline-derived CDR1 and CDR2 are SEHNR and FQNEAQ (reference sequence). This CDR3 region has 15 residues. DNA of the CDR3: TGTGCCAGCAGCTTCCTGGACAGGGGTTCCCATGGCTACACCTTC. Translating gives CASSFLDRGSHGYTF.

V and J are TRBV28 and TRBJ2-5; 13 bases align to TRBD2. V gave up 4 bases and J gave up 0 bases; unmatched junction bases: 8. The CDR3 runs 18 residues. Germline loops: CDR1 MDHEN, CDR2 SYDVKM. In nucleotides, the CDR3 is TGTGCCAGCAGTTCCCCCCGGGGGACTAGCGGGAACCAAGAGACCCAGTACTTC. The encoded protein is CASSSPRGTSGNQETQYF.

The gene calls are TRBV6-5 and TRBJ2-7, with TRBD1 matching 9 bases. The CDR3 consists of 15 residues. Germline trimming cut 4 bases from V and 4 bases from J; bases unmatched to any gene: 8. CDR1 and CDR2 (germline): MNHEY, SVGAGI. The CDR3: CASSSLDRGYYEQYF. The CDR3 nucleotides read TGTGCCAGCAGTTCACTGGACAGGGGCTATTACGAGCAGTACTTC.

The gene calls are TRBV28 and TRBJ2-1; 12 bases match TRBD2. The CDR3 contains 16 residues. The germline CDR1 and CDR2 sequences are MDHEN and SYDVKM. J lost 10 bases, V lost 3 bases, and 10 bases had no gene match. Here the CDR3 reads CASSLGLAGPSEEQFF. The DNA of the CDR3 is TGTGCCAGCAGTTTGGGACTAGCGGGCCCTTCGGAAGAGCAGTTCTTC.

The chain combines TRBV18 with TRBJ1-2, with D unresolved. Trimming stripped 0 bases from V and 4 bases from J, with 15 bases between. This CDR3 region has 16 residues. Germline V gene sequence: CDR1 KGHSH, CDR2 LQKENI. The CDR3 DNA reads as TGTGCCAGCTCACCACCCGGGTTTGAAGGCCTCTATGGCTACACCTTC. This encodes CASSPPGFEGLYGYTF.

This chain links TRBV6-5 with TRBJ2-5; no clear D. Germline CDR1 is MNHEY and CDR2 is SVGAGI. V was pared by 8 bases and J by 0 bases, with 10 bases between. This CDR3 comprises 13 residues. CDR3 region: CASSNSYQETQYF. The DNA for the CDR3 is TGTGCCAGCTCCAACTCGTACCAAGAGACCCAGTACTTC.